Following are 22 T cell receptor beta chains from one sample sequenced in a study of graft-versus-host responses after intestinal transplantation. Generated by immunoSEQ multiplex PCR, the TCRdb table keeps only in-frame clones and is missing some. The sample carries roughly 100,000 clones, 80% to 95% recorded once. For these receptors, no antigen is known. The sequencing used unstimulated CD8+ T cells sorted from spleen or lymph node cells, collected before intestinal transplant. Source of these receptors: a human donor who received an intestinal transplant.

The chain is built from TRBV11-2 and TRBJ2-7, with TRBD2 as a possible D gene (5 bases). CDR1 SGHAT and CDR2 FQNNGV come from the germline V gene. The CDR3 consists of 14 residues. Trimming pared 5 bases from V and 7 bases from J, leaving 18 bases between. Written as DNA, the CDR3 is TGTGCCAGCAGCACTAGAGGACCCACCGGGGAGCAGTACTTC. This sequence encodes CASSTRGPTGEQYF. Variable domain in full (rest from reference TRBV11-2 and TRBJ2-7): EAGVAQSPRYKIIEKRQSVAFWCNPISGHATLYWYQQILGQGPKLLIQFQNNGVVDDSQLPKDRFSAERLKGVDSTLKIQPAKLEDSAVYLCASSTRGPTGEQYFGPGTRLTVT.

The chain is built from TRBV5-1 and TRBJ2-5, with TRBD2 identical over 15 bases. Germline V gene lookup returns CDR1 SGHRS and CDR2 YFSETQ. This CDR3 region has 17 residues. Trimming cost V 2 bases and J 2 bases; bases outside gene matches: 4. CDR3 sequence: CASSLTGTSGGQETQYF. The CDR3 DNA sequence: TGCGCCAGCAGCTTAACCGGGACTAGCGGGGGGCAAGAGACCCAGTACTTC.

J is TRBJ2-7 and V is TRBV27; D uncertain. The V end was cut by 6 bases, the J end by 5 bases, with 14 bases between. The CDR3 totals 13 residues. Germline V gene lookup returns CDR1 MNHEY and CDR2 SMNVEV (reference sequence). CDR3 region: CASRAELVHEQYF. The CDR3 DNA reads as TGTGCCAGCAGAGCTGAGTTGGTTCACGAGCAGTACTTC.

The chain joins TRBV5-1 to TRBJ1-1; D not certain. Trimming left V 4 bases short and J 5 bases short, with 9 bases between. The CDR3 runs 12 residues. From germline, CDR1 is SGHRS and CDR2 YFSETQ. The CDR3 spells CASSPAGTEAFF. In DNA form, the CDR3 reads TGCGCCAGCAGCCCTGCGGGGACTGAAGCTTTCTTT.

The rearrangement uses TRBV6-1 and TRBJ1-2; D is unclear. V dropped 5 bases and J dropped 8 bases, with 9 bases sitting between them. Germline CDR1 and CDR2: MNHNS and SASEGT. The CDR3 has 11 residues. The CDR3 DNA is TGTGCCAGCAGTTTGTATGGCGGCTACACCTTC. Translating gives CASSLYGGYTF.

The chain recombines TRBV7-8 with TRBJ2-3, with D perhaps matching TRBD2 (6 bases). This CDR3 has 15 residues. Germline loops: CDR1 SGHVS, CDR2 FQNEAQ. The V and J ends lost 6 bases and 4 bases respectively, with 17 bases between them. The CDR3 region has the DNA TGTGCCAGCAGAACGGGCGGGGAGTCGGCAGATACGCAGTATTTT. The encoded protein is CASRTGGESADTQYF.

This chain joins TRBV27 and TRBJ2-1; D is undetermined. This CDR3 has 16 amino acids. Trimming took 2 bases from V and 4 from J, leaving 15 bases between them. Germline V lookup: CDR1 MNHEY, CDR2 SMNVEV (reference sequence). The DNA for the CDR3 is TGTGCCAGCAGTTTAGTCCGTCCCACCGGGTACAATGAGCAGTTCTTC. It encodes CASSLVRPTGYNEQFF.

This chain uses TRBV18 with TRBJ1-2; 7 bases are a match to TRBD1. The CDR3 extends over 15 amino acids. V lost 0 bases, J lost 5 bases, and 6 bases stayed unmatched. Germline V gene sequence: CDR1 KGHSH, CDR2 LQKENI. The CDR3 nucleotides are TGTGCCAGCTCACCACCGGGAGGGGGCGATTATGGCTACACCTTC. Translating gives CASSPPGGGDYGYTF.

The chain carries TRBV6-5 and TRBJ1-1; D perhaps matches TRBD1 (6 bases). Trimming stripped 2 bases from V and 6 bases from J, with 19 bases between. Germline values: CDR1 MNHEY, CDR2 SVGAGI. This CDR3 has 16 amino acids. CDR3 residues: CASSYGDILPGAEAFF. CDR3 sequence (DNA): TGTGCCAGCAGTTACGGGGACATCCTACCCGGCGCTGAAGCTTTCTTT.

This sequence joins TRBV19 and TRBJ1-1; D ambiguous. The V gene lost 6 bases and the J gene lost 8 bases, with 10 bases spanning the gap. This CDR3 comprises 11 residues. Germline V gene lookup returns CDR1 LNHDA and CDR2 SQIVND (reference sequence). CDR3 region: CASRGGAEAFF. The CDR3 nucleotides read TGTGCCAGTAGGGGCGGTGCGGAAGCTTTCTTT.

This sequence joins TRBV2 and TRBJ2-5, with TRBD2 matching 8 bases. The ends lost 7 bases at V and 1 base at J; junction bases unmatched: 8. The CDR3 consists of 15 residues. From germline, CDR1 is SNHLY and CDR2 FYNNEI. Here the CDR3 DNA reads TGTGCCAGCACCCGCATACTAGCGGTCCAAGAGACCCAGTACTTC. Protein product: CASTRILAVQETQYF.

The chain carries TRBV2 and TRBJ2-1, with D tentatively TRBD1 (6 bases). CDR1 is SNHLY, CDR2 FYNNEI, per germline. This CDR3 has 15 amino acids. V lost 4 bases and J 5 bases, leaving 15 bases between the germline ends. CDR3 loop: CASSVGREGDNEQFF. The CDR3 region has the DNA TGTGCCAGCAGTGTGGGTAGAGAGGGGGACAATGAGCAGTTCTTC.

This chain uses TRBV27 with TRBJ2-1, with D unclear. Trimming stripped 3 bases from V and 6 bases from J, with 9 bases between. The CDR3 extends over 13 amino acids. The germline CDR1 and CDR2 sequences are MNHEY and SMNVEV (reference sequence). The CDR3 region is CASSFPASNEQFF. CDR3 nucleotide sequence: TGTGCCAGCAGTTTCCCGGCTAGCAATGAGCAGTTCTTC.

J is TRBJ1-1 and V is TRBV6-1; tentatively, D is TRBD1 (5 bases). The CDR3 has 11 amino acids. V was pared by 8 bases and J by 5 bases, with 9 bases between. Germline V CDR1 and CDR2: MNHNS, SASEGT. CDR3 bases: TGTGCCAGCGTGTGGGGGACTGAAGCTTTCTTT. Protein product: CASVWGTEAFF.

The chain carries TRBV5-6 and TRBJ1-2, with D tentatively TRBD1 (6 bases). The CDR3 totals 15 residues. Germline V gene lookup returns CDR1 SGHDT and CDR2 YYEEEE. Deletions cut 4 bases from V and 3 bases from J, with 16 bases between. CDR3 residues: CASSPLQGPYYGYTF. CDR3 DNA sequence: TGTGCCAGCAGCCCTTTACAGGGTCCCTACTATGGCTACACCTTC.

The CDR3: CASSLNPSGGARAYNEQFF. Written as DNA, the CDR3 is TGTGCCAGCAGCTTAAACCCTAGCGGGGGGGCCAGGGCCTACAATGAGCAGTTCTTC. V usage is TRBV7-9 and J usage is TRBJ2-1; 12 nucleotides align to TRBD2. V was pared by 2 bases and J by 2 bases, with 10 bases of the junction left unmatched. The CDR3 covers 19 residues. Germline V gene data show CDR1 as SEHNR and CDR2 as FQNEAQ (reference sequence). Variable domain in full (rest from reference TRBV7-9 and TRBJ2-1): DTGVSQNPRHKITKRGQNVTFRCDPISEHNRLYWYRQTLGQGPEFLTYFQNEAQLEKSRLLSDRFSAERPKGSFSTLEIQRTEQGDSAMYLCASSLNPSGGARAYNEQFFGPGTRLTVL.

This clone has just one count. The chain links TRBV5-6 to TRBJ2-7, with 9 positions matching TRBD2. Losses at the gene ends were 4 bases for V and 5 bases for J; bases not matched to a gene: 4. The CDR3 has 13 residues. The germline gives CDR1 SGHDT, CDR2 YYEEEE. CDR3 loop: CASSGGLAHEQYF. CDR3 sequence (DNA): TGTGCCAGCAGCGGAGGACTAGCGCACGAGCAGTACTTC.

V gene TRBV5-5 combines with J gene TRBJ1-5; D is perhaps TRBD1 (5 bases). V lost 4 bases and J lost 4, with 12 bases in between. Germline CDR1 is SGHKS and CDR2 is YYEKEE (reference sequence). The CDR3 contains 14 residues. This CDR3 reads CASSLVGGNQPQHF. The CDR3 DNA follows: TGTGCCAGCAGCCTAGTGGGGGGGAATCAGCCCCAGCATTTT. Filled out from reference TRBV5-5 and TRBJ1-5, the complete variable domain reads DAGVTQSPTHLIKTRGQQVTLRCSPISGHKSVSWYQQVLGQGPQFIFQYYEKEERGRGNFPDRFSARQFPNYSSELNVNALLLGDSALYLCASSLVGGNQPQHFGDGTRLSIL.

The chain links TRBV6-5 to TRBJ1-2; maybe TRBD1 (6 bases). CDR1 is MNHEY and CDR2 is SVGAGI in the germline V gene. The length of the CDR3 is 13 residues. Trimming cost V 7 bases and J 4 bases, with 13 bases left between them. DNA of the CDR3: TGTGCCAGCACCCTCGGAGGGGGCTATGGCTACACCTTC. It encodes CASTLGGGYGYTF.

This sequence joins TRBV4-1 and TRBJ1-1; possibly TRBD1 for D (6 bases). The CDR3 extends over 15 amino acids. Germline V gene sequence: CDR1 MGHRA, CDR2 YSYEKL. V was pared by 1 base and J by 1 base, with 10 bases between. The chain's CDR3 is CASSQVETGNTEAFF. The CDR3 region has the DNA TGCGCCAGCAGCCAAGTCGAGACAGGGAACACTGAAGCTTTCTTT.

CDR3 sequence: CASTSGTDQETQYF. As DNA, the CDR3 is TGCGCCAGCACCTCCGGGACAGACCAAGAGACCCAGTACTTC. The V and J genes are TRBV4-1 and TRBJ2-5; 7 nucleotides agree with TRBD1. The germline V gene encodes CDR1 MGHRA and CDR2 YSYEKL. V lost 7 bases to trimming and J lost 0 bases; unmatched junction nucleotides: 5. This CDR3 contains 14 residues.

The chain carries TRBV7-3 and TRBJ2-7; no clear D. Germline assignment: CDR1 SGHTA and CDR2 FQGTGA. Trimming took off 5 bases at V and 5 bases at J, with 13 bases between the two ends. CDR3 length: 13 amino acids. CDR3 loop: CASSPYGGDEQYF. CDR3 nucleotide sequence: TGTGCCAGCAGCCCCTATGGTGGGGACGAGCAGTACTTC.